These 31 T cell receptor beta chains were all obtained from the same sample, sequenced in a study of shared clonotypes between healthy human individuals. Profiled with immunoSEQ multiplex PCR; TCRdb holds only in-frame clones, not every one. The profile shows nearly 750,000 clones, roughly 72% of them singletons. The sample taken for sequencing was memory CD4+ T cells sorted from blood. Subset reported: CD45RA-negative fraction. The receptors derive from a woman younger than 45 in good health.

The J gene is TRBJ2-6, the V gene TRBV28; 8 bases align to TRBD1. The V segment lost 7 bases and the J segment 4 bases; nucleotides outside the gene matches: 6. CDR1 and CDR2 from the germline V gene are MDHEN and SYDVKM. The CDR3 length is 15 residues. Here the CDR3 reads CASTAGGEGANVLTF. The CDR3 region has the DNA TGTGCCAGCACGGCAGGGGGCGAGGGGGCCAACGTCCTGACTTTC.

DNA of the CDR3: TGTGCCAGCAGCTTGGGAGGGAACTATGGCTACACCTTC. Translated: CASSLGGNYGYTF. V gene TRBV5-4 combines with J gene TRBJ1-2, with no clear D. The CDR3 loop spans 13 amino acids. Deletions cut 0 bases from V and 2 bases from J, with 5 bases between. CDR1 is SGHNT and CDR2 is YYREEE in the germline V gene (reference sequence).

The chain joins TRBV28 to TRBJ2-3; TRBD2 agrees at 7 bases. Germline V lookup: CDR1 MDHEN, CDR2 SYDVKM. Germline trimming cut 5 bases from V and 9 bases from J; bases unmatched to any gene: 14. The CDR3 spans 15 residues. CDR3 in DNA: TGTGCCAGCAGTCCCCCTGCGGGAGCGCAACGAACGCAGTATTTT. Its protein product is CASSPPAGAQRTQYF.

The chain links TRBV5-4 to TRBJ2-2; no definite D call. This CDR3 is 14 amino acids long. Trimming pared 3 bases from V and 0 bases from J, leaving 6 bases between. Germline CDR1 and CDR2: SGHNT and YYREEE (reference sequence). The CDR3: CASSSDPNTGELFF. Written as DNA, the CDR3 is TGTGCCAGCAGCTCCGATCCGAACACCGGGGAGCTGTTTTTT.

The CDR3 is CASSYSRPVALYGYTF. The CDR3 DNA sequence: TGTGCCAGCAGTTACTCCAGGCCTGTAGCCCTCTATGGCTACACCTTC. V and J are TRBV6-7 and TRBJ1-2, with D hard to call. TRBV6-7 is reported as an ORF; its role is uncertain. V dropped 0 bases and J dropped 4 bases, with 15 bases sitting between them. The length of the CDR3 is 16 residues.

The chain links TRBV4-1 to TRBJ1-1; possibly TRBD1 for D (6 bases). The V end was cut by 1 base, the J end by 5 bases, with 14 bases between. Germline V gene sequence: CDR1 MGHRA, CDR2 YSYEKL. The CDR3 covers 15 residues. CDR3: CASSQAWQGRTEAFF. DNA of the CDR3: TGCGCCAGCAGCCAAGCGTGGCAGGGGAGAACTGAAGCTTTCTTT.

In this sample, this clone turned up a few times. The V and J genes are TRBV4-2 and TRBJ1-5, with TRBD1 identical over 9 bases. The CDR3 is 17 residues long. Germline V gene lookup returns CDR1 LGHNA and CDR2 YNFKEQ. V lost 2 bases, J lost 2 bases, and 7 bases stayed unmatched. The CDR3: CASSQTRDRARNQPQHF. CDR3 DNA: TGTGCCAGCAGCCAAACCCGGGACAGGGCCCGCAATCAGCCCCAGCATTTT.

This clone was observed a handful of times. The CDR3 loop reads CASSRGGSYEQYF. CDR3 bases: TGCGCCAGCAGCCGGGGTGGCTCCTACGAGCAGTACTTC. This chain links TRBV4-1 with TRBJ2-5; no definite D call. The DNA end is more similar to TRBJ2-7, so the J call may be wrong. The CDR3 extends over 13 amino acids. Germline V CDR1 and CDR2: MGHRA, YSYEKL.

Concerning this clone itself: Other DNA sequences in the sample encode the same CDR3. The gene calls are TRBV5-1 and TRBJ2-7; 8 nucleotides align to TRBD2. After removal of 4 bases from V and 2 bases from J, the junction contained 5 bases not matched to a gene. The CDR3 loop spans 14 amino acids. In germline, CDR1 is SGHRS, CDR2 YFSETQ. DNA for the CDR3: TGCGCCAGCAGCCCGGCGGGAGGAACCTACGAGCAGTACTTC. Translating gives CASSPAGGTYEQYF.

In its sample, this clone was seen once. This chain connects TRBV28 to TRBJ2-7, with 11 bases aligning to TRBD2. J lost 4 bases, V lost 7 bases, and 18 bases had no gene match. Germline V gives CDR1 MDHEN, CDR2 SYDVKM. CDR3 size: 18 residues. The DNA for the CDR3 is TGTGCCAGCACCCAAGGTGGGAGTAGCGGGAGGGCCGGGTACGAGCAGTACTTC. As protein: CASTQGGSSGRAGYEQYF.

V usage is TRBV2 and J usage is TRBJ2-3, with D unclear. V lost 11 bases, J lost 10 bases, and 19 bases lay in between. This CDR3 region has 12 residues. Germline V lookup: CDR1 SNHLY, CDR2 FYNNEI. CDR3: CAVPAYSQAQYF. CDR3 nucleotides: TGTGCCGTGCCAGCATATTCCCAGGCGCAGTATTTT.

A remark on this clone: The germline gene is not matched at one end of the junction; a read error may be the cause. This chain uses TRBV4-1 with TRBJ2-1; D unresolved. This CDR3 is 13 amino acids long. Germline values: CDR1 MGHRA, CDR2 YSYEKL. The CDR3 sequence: CASRQGTHNEQFF. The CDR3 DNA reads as TGCGCCAGCAGACAAGGCACCCACAATGAGCAGTTCTTC.

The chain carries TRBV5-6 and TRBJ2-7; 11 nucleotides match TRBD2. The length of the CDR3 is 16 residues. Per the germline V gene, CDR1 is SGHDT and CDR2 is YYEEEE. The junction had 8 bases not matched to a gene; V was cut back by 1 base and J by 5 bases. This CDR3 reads CASSLPTSGSPHEQYF. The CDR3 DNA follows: TGTGCCAGCAGCTTGCCAACTAGCGGGAGTCCCCACGAGCAGTACTTC.

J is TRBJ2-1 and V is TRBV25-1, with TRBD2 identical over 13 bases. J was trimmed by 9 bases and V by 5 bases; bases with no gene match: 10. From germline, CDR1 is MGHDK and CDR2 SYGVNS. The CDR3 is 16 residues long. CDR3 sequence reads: CASSPRTSGSKFEQFF. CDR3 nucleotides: TGTGCCAGCAGTCCCCGGACTAGCGGGAGTAAATTTGAGCAGTTCTTC.

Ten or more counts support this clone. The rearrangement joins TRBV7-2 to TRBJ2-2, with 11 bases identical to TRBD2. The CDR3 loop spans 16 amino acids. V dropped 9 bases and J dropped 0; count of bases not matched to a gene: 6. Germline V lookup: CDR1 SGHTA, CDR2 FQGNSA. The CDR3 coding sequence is TGTGCCAGTCCAGCTAGCGGGGGGACGAACACCGGGGAGCTGTTTTTT. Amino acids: CASPASGGTNTGELFF.

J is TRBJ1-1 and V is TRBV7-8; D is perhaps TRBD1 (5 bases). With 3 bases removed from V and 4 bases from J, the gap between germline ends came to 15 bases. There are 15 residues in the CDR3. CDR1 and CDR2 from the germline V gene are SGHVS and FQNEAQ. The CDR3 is CASSLAGPKGTEAFF. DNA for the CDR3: TGTGCCAGCAGCTTGGCGGGACCCAAAGGCACTGAAGCTTTCTTT. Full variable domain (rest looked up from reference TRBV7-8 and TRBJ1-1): GAGVSQSPRYKVAKRGQDVALRCDPISGHVSLFWYQQALGQGPEFLTYFQNEAQLDKSGLPSDRFFAERPEGSVSTLKIQRTQQEDSAVYLCASSLAGPKGTEAFFGQGTRLTVV.

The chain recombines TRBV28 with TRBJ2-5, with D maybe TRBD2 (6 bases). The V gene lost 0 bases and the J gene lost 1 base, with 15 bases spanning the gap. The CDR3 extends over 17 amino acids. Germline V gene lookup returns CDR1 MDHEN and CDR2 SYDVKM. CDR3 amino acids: CASSLWGLASTQETQYF. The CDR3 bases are TGTGCCAGCAGTTTATGGGGCCTAGCGAGTACCCAAGAGACCCAGTACTTC.

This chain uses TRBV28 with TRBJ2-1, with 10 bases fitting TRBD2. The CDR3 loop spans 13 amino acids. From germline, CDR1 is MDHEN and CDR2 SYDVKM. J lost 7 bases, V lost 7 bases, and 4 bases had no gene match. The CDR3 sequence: CASTTSGTNEQFF. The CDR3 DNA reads TGTGCCAGCACCACTAGCGGGACGAATGAGCAGTTCTTC.

Here the CDR3 DNA reads TGTGCCAGCAGTCAACAGGGAGGGAGTGAGCAGTTCTTC. This codes for CASSQQGGSEQFF. The rearrangement links TRBV6-5 to TRBJ2-1; D might be TRBD2 (7 bases). The germline CDR1 and CDR2 sequences are MNHEY and SVGAGI. The CDR3 has 13 residues. Between the trimmed V and J ends, which lost 5 bases and 9 bases, there was a span of 14 bases.

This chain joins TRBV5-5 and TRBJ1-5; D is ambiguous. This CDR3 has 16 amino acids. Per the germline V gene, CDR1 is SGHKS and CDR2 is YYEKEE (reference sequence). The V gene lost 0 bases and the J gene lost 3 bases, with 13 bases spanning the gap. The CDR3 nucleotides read TGTGCCAGCAGCTTGGAGCCCGGGTGGGACAATCAGCCCCAGCATTTT. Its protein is CASSLEPGWDNQPQHF.

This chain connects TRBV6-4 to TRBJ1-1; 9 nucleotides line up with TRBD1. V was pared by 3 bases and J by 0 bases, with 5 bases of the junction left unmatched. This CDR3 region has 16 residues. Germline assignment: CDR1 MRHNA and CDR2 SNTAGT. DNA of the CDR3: TGTGCCAGCAGTGATTCCGGGACAGGGATGAACACTGAAGCTTTCTTT. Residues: CASSDSGTGMNTEAFF.

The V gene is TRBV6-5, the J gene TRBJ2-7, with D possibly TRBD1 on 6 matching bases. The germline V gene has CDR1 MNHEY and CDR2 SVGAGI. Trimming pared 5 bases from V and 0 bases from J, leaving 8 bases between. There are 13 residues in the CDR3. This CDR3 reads CASSKDSSYEQYF. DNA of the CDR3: TGTGCCAGCAGTAAGGACAGCTCCTACGAGCAGTACTTC.

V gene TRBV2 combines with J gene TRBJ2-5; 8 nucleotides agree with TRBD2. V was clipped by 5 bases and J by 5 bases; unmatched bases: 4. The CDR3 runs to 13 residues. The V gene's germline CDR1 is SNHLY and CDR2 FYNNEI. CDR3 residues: CASSREGRETQYF. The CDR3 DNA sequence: TGTGCCAGCAGTCGGGAGGGCCGTGAGACCCAGTACTTC.

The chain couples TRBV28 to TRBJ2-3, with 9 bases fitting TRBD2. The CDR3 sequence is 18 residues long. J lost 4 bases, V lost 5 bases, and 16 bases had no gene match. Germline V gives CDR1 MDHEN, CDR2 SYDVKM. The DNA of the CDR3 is TGTGCCAGCAGTCCACCCGTAGCGGGAGAGGGGAGGGCAGATACGCAGTATTTT. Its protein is CASSPPVAGEGRADTQYF. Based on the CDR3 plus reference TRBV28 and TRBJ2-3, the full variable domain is DVKVTQSSRYLVKRTGEKVFLECVQDMDHENMFWYRQDPGLGLRLIYFSYDVKMKEKGDIPEGYSVSREKKERFSLILESASTNQTSMYLCASSPPVAGEGRADTQYFGPGTRLTVL.

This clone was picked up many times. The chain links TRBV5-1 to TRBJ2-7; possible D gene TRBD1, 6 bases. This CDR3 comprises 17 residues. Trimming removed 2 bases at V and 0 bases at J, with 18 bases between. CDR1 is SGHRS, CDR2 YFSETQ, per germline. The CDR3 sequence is CASSFGGWGTNSYEQYF. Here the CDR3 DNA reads TGCGCCAGCAGCTTTGGTGGATGGGGGACAAACTCCTACGAGCAGTACTTC.

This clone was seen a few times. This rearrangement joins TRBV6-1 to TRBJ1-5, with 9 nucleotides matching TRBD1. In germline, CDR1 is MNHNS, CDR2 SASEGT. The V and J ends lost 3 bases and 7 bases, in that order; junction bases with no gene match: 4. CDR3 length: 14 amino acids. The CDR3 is CASSDQTGGQPQHF. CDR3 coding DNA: TGTGCCAGCAGTGACCAGACAGGGGGGCAGCCCCAGCATTTT.

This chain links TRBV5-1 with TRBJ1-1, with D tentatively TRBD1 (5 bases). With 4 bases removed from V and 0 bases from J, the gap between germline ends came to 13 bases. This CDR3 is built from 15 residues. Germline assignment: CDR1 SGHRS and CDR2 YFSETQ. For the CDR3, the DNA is TGCGCCAGCAGCCCCATTCAGGGTTTGAACACTGAAGCTTTCTTT. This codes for CASSPIQGLNTEAFF.

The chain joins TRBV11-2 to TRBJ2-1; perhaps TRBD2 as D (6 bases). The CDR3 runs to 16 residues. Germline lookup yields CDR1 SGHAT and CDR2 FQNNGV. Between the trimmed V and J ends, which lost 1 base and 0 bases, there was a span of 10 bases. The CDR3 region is CASSLVQTSSYNEQFF. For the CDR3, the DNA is TGTGCCAGCAGCTTAGTACAGACTAGCTCCTACAATGAGCAGTTCTTC.

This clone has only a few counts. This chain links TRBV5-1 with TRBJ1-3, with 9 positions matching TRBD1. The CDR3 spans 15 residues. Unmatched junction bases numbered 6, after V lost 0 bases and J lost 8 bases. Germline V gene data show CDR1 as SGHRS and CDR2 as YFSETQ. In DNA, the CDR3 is TGCGCCAGCAGCTTGGGGGACAGGGACGTGCACACCATATATTTT. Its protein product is CASSLGDRDVHTIYF.

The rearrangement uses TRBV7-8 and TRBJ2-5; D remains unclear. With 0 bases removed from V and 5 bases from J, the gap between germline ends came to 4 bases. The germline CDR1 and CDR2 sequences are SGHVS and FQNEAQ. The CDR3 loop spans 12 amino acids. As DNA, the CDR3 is TGTGCCAGCAGCTTAGCGGCGGAGACCCAGTACTTC. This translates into CASSLAAETQYF.

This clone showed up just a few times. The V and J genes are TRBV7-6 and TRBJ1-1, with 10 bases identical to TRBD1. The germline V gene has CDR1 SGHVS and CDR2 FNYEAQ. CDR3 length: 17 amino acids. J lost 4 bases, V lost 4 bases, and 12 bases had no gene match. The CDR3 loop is CASSSLPGQGWGTEAFF. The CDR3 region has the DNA TGTGCCAGCAGCTCGTTGCCGGGACAGGGGTGGGGCACTGAAGCTTTCTTT.